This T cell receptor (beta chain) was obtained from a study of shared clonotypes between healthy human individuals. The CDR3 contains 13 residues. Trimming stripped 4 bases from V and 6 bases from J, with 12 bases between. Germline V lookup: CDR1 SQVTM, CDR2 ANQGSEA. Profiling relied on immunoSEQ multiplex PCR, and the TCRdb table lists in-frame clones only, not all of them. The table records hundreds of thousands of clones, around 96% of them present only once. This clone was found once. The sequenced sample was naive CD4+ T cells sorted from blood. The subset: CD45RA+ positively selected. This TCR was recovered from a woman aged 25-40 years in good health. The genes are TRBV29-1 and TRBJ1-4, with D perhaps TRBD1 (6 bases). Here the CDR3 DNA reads TGCAGCGTTGCTCCCGGGGGCTATGAAAAACTGTTTTTT. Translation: CSVAPGGYEKLFF.